The entry below describes one T cell receptor beta chain. Original processing methods: Counts of nucleated cells, estimated from reference gene primer amplification, were obtained. Data came from immunoSEQ multiplex PCR; TCRdb stores just in-frame clones and leaves some out. V and J calls and clone size are given by that table; D and trimming were obtained from the DNA. The profile covers 100,000 to 150,000 clones, with about four fifths appearing a single time and 12% taken by the ten largest. The CDR3 is 16 amino acids. Between the trimmed V and J ends, which lost 6 bases and 5 bases, there was a span of 19 bases. Germline CDR1 reads KGHDR; CDR2 reads SFDVKD. These data come from a study of blood T cell repertoires in COVID-19. Study at large: Researchers got acute and convalescent COVID-19 samples from the United States, Italy and Spain. PBMCs, B-cell-depleted T cells, or T cells provided the cDNA or gDNA that made up the material.

J is TRBJ2-1 and V is TRBV24-1; the D is unclear. Sequenced material: peripheral blood. The sequence derives from a woman between 55 and 75 years old with acute or convalescent COVID-19. The CDR3: CATSPSRLNPHNEQFF. For the CDR3, the DNA is TGTGCCACCAGTCCGTCCCGACTGAATCCCCACAATGAGCAGTTCTTC.